This TCR beta chain was sequenced during a study of monozygotic twins with inflammatory bowel disease. From the 5' RACE reads, TCRdb lists one entry per CDR3 protein and no DNA. In all, the sample yields about 210,000 distinct CDR3 sequences. The CDR3 has 15 amino acids. Germline CDR1 and CDR2: SGHTA and FQGNSA. This sequence was found in a human donor with ulcerative colitis or Crohn's disease, or a healthy co-twin of an affected twin (not recorded which). V is TRBV7-2 and J is TRBJ1-4; TCRdb proposes TRBD1, but this gene call is untestable without DNA. Sequenced input: blood. The CDR3 loop is CASSETGNRGEKLFF.